The entry below describes one T cell receptor beta chain. These patients, aged 18 to 65, had recently diagnosed hyperthyroidism lasting under 2 months. Diagnostic assessment was based on clinical symptoms, serum thyroxine and TRAb, thyroid ultrasound and orbital computed tomography. The data are from a study of T cells in Graves' hyperthyroidism and ophthalmopathy. Study context: Before any treatment, at initial diagnosis, peripheral blood was collected.

RNA transcripts gave rise to amplified TCR beta CDR3 regions. The TCR CDR3 was amplified in a first-round RT-PCR using the HTBI primer set. MiXCR, run by TCRdb on the multiplex PCR reads, gives a single entry per CDR3 protein. This sample carries some 360,000 distinct CDR3 sequences, around 13% of them seen once, and the ten largest clones take around 10%. J lost 7 bases, V lost 8 bases, and 12 bases had no gene match. This CDR3 comprises 15 residues. CDR1 and CDR2 from the germline V gene are LNHDA and SQIVND (reference sequence). The chain has TRBV19 and TRBJ2-7; 12 bases are shared with TRBD2. The clonotype originates from a woman in her sixties with Graves' hyperthyroidism. Specimen: blood. The CDR3: CASSFTSGRRREQYF. The CDR3 DNA reads TGTGCCAGTTCTTTCACTAGCGGGAGGAGAAGGGAGCAGTACTTC.